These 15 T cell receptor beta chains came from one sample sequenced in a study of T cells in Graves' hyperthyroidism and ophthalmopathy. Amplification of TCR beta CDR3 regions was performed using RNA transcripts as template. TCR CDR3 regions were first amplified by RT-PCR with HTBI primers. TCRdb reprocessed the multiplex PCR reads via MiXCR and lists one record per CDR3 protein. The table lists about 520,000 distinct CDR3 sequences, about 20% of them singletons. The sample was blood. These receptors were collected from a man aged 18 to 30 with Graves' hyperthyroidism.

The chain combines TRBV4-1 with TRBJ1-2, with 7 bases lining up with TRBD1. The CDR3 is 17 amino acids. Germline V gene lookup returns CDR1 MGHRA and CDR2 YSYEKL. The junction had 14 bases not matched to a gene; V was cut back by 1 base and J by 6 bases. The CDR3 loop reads CASSQVPGGIGVNGYTF. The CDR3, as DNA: TGCGCCAGCAGCCAAGTCCCAGGGGGAATTGGAGTTAATGGCTACACCTTC.

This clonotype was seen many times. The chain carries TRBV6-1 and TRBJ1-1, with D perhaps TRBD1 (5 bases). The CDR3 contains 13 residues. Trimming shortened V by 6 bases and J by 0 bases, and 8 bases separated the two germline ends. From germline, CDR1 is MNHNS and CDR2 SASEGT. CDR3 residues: CASRTAMNTEAFF. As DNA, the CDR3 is TGTGCCAGCAGGACAGCTATGAACACTGAAGCTTTCTTT.

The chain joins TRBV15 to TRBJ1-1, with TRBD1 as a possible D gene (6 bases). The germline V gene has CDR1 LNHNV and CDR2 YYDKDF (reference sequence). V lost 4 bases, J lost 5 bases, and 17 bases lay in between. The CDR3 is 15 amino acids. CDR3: CATSTEQGQGTEAFF. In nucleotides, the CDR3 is TGTGCCACCAGCACGGAGCAGGGGCAGGGGACTGAAGCTTTCTTT.

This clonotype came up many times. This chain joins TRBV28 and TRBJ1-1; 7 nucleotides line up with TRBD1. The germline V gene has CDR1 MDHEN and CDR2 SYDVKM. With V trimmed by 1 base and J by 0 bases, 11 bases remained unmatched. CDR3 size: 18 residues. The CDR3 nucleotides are TGTGCCAGCAGTTTATTAAGAGGGGGCGCGGCCATGAACACTGAAGCTTTCTTT. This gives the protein CASSLLRGGAAMNTEAFF.

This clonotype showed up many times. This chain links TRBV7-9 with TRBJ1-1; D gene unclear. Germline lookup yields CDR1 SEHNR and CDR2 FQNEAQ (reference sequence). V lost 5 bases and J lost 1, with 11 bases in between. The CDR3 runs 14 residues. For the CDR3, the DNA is TGTGCCAGCAGCCCAAGAGAGGGGAACACTGAAGCTTTCTTT. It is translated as CASSPREGNTEAFF.

The CDR3 loop is CSARGRVGEQYF. The CDR3 nucleotides are TGCAGTGCTAGAGGGAGAGTAGGCGAGCAGTACTTC. V usage is TRBV20-1 and J usage is TRBJ2-7; no reliable D call. Germline V CDR1 and CDR2: DFQATT, SNEGSKA (reference sequence). This CDR3 comprises 12 residues. V was cut by 1 base and J by 6 bases, with 10 bases left in between.

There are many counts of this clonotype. CDR3 protein: CAIKGKDTEAFF. In DNA, the CDR3 is TGCGCCATAAAAGGTAAAGACACTGAAGCTTTCTTT. The J gene is TRBJ1-1, the V gene TRBV5-1; D call uncertain. This CDR3 is 12 amino acids long. V lost 9 bases and J lost 3, with 12 bases in between. CDR1 is SGHRS, CDR2 YFSETQ, per germline. Based on the CDR3 plus reference TRBV5-1 and TRBJ1-1, the full variable domain is KAGVTQTPRYLIKTRGQQVTLSCSPISGHRSVSWYQQTPGQGLQFLFEYFSETQRNKGNFPGRFSGRQFSNSRSEMNVSTLELGDSALYLCAIKGKDTEAFFGQGTRLTVV.

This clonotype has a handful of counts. The chain's CDR3 is CASSSGTPTYEQYF. The DNA for the CDR3 is TGCGCCAGCAGCTCAGGGACACCCACCTACGAGCAGTACTTC. The chain couples TRBV5-1 to TRBJ2-7; possible D gene TRBD1, 6 bases. This CDR3 region has 14 residues. Trimming cost V 3 bases and J 2 bases, with 12 bases left between them. Per the germline V gene, CDR1 is SGHRS and CDR2 is YFSETQ. The whole variable domain, remainder taken from reference TRBV5-1 and TRBJ2-7, is KAGVTQTPRYLIKTRGQQVTLSCSPISGHRSVSWYQQTPGQGLQFLFEYFSETQRNKGNFPGRFSGRQFSNSRSEMNVSTLELGDSALYLCASSSGTPTYEQYFGPGTRLTVT.

CDR3 nucleotides: TGTGCCAGCAGCCAAGGGGTCGGGGCAGCCGGAAACACCATATATTTT. Its protein product is CASSQGVGAAGNTIYF. The gene calls are TRBV7-2 and TRBJ1-3; D is possibly TRBD1 (5 bases). V dropped 5 bases and J dropped 4 bases, with 18 bases sitting between them. This CDR3 contains 16 residues. CDR1 and CDR2 from the germline V gene are SGHTA and FQGNSA.

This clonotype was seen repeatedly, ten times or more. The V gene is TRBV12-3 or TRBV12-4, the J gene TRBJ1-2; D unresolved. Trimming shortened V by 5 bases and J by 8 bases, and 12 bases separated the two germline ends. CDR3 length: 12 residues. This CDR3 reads CASSPRSGGYTF. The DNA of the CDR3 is TGTGCCAGCAGTCCCAGGTCGGGCGGCTACACCTTC.

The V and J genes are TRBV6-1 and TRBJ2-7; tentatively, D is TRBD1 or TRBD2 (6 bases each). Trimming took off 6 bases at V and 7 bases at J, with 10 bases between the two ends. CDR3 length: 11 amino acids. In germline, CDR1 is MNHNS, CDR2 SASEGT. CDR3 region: CASRTGAEQYF. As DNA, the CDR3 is TGTGCCAGCAGGACGGGGGCGGAGCAGTACTTC.

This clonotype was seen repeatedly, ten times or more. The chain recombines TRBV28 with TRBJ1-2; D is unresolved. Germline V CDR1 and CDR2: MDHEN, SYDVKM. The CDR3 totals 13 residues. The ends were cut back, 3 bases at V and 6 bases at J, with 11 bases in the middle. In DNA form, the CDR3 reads TGTGCCAGCAGTTTGGACGCGGAGCATGGCTACACCTTC. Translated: CASSLDAEHGYTF.

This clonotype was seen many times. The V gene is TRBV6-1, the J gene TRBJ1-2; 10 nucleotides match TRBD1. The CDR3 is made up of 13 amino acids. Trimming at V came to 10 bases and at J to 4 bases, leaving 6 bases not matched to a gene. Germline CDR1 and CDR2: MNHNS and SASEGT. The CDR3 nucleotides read TGTGCCACCTGGGACAGGGGCGTCTATGGCTACACCTTC. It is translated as CATWDRGVYGYTF.

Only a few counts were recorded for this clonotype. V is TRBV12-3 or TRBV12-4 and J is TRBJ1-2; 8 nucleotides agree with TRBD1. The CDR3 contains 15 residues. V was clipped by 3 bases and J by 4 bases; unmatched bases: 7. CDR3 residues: CASSFRFGTGYGYTF. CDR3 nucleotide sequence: TGTGCCAGCAGTTTTAGGTTTGGGACAGGCTATGGCTACACCTTC.

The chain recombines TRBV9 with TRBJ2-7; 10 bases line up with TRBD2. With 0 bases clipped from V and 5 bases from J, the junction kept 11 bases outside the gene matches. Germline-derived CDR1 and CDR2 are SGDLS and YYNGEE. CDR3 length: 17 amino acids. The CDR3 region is CASSVATGAGGPNEQYF. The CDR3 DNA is TGTGCCAGCAGCGTAGCTACCGGAGCGGGAGGGCCCAACGAGCAGTACTTC.